Below, one T cell receptor beta chain is given with its context. Its antigen remains unknown. This sample was taken from a study of type 1 regulatory T cells. Across the study: T-allo10 is a Tr1-enriched, alloantigen-specific CD4 T cell product made in vitro. Study-level points and caveats: Compared with non-type 1 regulatory T cells, type 1 regulatory T cells showed a more restricted TCR repertoire.

Each CDR3 protein is one row after TCRdb ran MiXCR on the reads. The sample consists of roughly 46,000 distinct CDR3 sequences, 9.5% to 15% of them appearing once. The CDR3 runs to 16 residues. The J segment lost 2 bases and the V segment lost 4 bases, leaving 7 bases of the junction unmatched. Germline lookup yields CDR1 SGHRS and CDR2 YFSETQ. The chain has TRBV5-1 and TRBJ2-3; 10 nucleotides align to TRBD2. The TCR sequence derives from a human donor in good health. Sequencing used cultured non-Tr1 T cells, either the whole culture or a sorted T cell fraction (not recorded which). The CDR3 loop reads CASSRGLAESTDTQYF. The DNA of the CDR3 is TGCGCCAGCAGCCGTGGACTAGCGGAGTCCACAGATACGCAGTATTTT.